The 21 T cell receptor beta chains given below trace back to one sample, sequenced in a study of blood T cell repertoires in COVID-19. Method: immunoSEQ multiplex PCR; TCRdb's copy keeps in-frame clones and lacks some. The sample lists tens of thousands of clones; approximately 81% were seen once. The sample comprised peripheral blood. Source of these receptors: a woman in her 70s with acute or convalescent COVID-19.

The chain couples TRBV5-4 to TRBJ2-3, with D tentatively TRBD2 (6 bases). Trimming shortened V by 0 bases and J by 4 bases, and 9 bases separated the two germline ends. Germline assignment: CDR1 SGHNT and CDR2 YYREEE (reference sequence). The CDR3 sequence is 14 residues long. The CDR3 reads CASSLGGVADTQYF. CDR3 DNA sequence: TGTGCCAGCAGCTTGGGGGGGGTCGCAGATACGCAGTATTTT.

The chain carries TRBV7-2 and TRBJ2-1, with TRBD2 as a possible D gene (6 bases). The CDR3 length is 15 residues. Between the trimmed V and J ends, which lost 5 bases and 5 bases, there was a span of 16 bases. Germline V gene lookup returns CDR1 SGHTA and CDR2 FQGNSA. DNA of the CDR3: TGTGCCAGCAGCCTTAGCGGCGCGCCCCACAATGAGCAGTTCTTC. Translating it yields CASSLSGAPHNEQFF.

The genes are TRBV18 and TRBJ1-1; 7 positions match TRBD1. The CDR3 contains 15 residues. Looked up from germline, CDR1 is KGHSH and CDR2 is LQKENI. Unmatched junction bases numbered 8, after V lost 2 bases and J lost 5 bases. CDR3 DNA: TGTGCCAGCTCACCAGAGACAGGGCCGAAGACTGAAGCTTTCTTT. Protein: CASSPETGPKTEAFF.

This clone was counted at least ten times. This chain uses TRBV28 with TRBJ1-3, with 7 nucleotides matching TRBD1. This CDR3 has 18 amino acids. J lost 0 bases, V lost 2 bases, and 10 bases had no gene match. Germline CDR1 is MDHEN and CDR2 is SYDVKM. CDR3 nucleotides: TGTGCCAGCAGTTTAGGAGGACAGGCCCTTACCTCTGGAAACACCATATATTTT. This translates into CASSLGGQALTSGNTIYF.

This chain joins TRBV5-1 and TRBJ1-1; 9 bases align to TRBD1. Germline V gene data show CDR1 as SGHRS and CDR2 as YFSETQ. CDR3 length: 14 residues. With 4 bases clipped from V and 0 bases from J, the junction kept 1 base outside the gene matches. In nucleotides, the CDR3 is TGCGCCAGCAGCCGGGACAGGGTGAACACTGAAGCTTTCTTT. It is translated as CASSRDRVNTEAFF.

The chain has TRBV19 and TRBJ2-2; 12 bases are shared with TRBD2. The CDR3 has 16 amino acids. The germline V gene encodes CDR1 LNHDA and CDR2 SQIVND (reference sequence). The V segment lost 1 base and the J segment 3 bases; nucleotides outside the gene matches: 0. CDR3 nucleotides: TGTGCCAGTAGTATAGGACTAGCGGGGGACACCGGGGAGCTGTTTTTT. It codes for CASSIGLAGDTGELFF.

This chain uses TRBV7-8 with TRBJ2-3; 9 bases map to TRBD2. CDR3 length: 18 amino acids. Germline lookup yields CDR1 SGHVS and CDR2 FQNEAQ. Trimming removed 2 bases from V and 2 bases from J; junction bases left unmatched: 11. CDR3 loop: CASSLKAGGDTHTDTQYF. The DNA of the CDR3 is TGTGCCAGCAGCTTAAAAGCGGGAGGAGACACACACACAGATACGCAGTATTTT. Full variable domain (outside the CDR3, taken from reference TRBV7-8 and TRBJ2-3): GAGVSQSPRYKVAKRGQDVALRCDPISGHVSLFWYQQALGQGPEFLTYFQNEAQLDKSGLPSDRFFAERPEGSVSTLKIQRTQQEDSAVYLCASSLKAGGDTHTDTQYFGPGTRLTVL.

V gene TRBV7-2 combines with J gene TRBJ2-1, with 10 bases aligning to TRBD2. The germline V gene has CDR1 SGHTA and CDR2 FQGNSA. The CDR3 covers 17 residues. The ends lost 2 bases at V and 6 bases at J; junction bases unmatched: 10. CDR3 nucleotide sequence: TGTGCCAGCAGCTTAAGGAGCGGGGGGGCCAGGCTCAATGAGCAGTTCTTC. It encodes CASSLRSGGARLNEQFF.

This sequence joins TRBV10-2 and TRBJ2-1; 10 bases are a match to TRBD2. The CDR3 runs to 15 residues. J lost 7 bases, V lost 4 bases, and 7 bases had no gene match. Germline lookup yields CDR1 WSHSY and CDR2 SAAADI. The CDR3 here is CASSALAGVRNEQFF. DNA of the CDR3: TGCGCCAGCAGTGCCCTAGCGGGAGTACGGAATGAGCAGTTCTTC.

Remarks on this clone: In the same sample, other DNA sequences code for this CDR3. V and J are TRBV5-1 and TRBJ1-1, with 9 nucleotides matching TRBD1. J was trimmed by 5 bases and V by 1 base; bases with no gene match: 3. The CDR3 contains 14 residues. Germline lookup yields CDR1 SGHRS and CDR2 YFSETQ. The CDR3 sequence: CASSLPDRGTEAFF. The CDR3 DNA reads as TGCGCCAGCAGCTTGCCGGACAGGGGTACTGAAGCTTTCTTT. Looking up the rest from reference TRBV5-1 and TRBJ1-1 gives the full variable domain: KAGVTQTPRYLIKTRGQQVTLSCSPISGHRSVSWYQQTPGQGLQFLFEYFSETQRNKGNFPGRFSGRQFSNSRSEMNVSTLELGDSALYLCASSLPDRGTEAFFGQGTRLTVV.

The V and J genes are TRBV7-2 and TRBJ2-2; a possible D gene is TRBD1 (6 bases). This CDR3 is 15 amino acids long. Germline assignment: CDR1 SGHTA and CDR2 FQGNSA. V lost 2 bases and J lost 7, with 14 bases in between. The CDR3 loop is CASSLYGGSVGELFF. The CDR3 DNA follows: TGTGCCAGCAGCTTATATGGGGGCTCGGTCGGGGAGCTGTTTTTT.

J is TRBJ1-3 and V is TRBV28, with D perhaps TRBD1 (5 bases). This CDR3 spans 14 amino acids. V lost 9 bases and J lost 2, with 14 bases in between. Germline-derived CDR1 and CDR2 are MDHEN and SYDVKM. The CDR3 loop is CASWAGSAGNTIYF. CDR3 nucleotides: TGTGCCAGTTGGGCAGGGTCAGCTGGAAACACCATATATTTT.

The chain links TRBV19 to TRBJ2-6; D is unclear. The length of the CDR3 is 15 residues. Germline V lookup: CDR1 LNHDA, CDR2 SQIVND (reference sequence). Trimming stripped 6 bases from V and 0 bases from J, with 9 bases between. CDR3 nucleotides: TGTGCCAGTAGCTACGTCTCCTCTGGGGCCAACGTCCTGACTTTC. Its protein is CASSYVSSGANVLTF.

This clone was seen only a few times. The V gene is TRBV2, the J gene TRBJ1-5; D is undetermined. The CDR3 spans 13 residues. The germline V gene encodes CDR1 SNHLY and CDR2 FYNNEI. Trimming shortened V by 4 bases and J by 5 bases, and 9 bases separated the two germline ends. The CDR3 nucleotides read TGTGCCAGCAGTGCAACACCGTATCAGCCCCAGCATTTT. The encoded protein is CASSATPYQPQHF. The variable domain in full, completed from reference TRBV2 and TRBJ1-5, reads EPEVTQTPSHQVTQMGQEVILRCVPISNHLYFYWYRQILGQKVEFLVSFYNNEISEKSEIFDDQFSVERPDGSNFTLKIRSTKLEDSAMYFCASSATPYQPQHFGDGTRLSIL.

V is TRBV28 and J is TRBJ2-1; 7 bases map to TRBD1. Germline V gene data show CDR1 as MDHEN and CDR2 as SYDVKM. There are 13 residues in the CDR3. V gave up 8 bases and J gave up 0 bases; unmatched junction bases: 1. CDR3 DNA: TGTGCCAGCCGGGACAGCTCCTACAATGAGCAGTTCTTC. This codes for CASRDSSYNEQFF.

The chain carries TRBV6-5 and TRBJ1-2, with 7 bases fitting TRBD1. The CDR3 spans 15 residues. Germline V CDR1 and CDR2: MNHEY, SVGAGI. The ends lost 6 bases at V and 4 bases at J; junction bases unmatched: 11. The CDR3 region is CASRQNRGMSYGYTF. The CDR3 coding sequence is TGTGCCAGCAGACAAAACAGGGGAATGAGCTATGGCTACACCTTC.

This chain uses TRBV19 with TRBJ1-1; D might be TRBD1 (6 bases). The CDR3 contains 16 residues. The germline CDR1 and CDR2 sequences are LNHDA and SQIVND (reference sequence). Trimming removed 5 bases from V and 6 bases from J, with 22 bases in between. CDR3 sequence (DNA): TGTGCCAGTAGTCCTCAGGGGTGGGGTAAGGACGCTGAAGCTTTCTTT. This encodes CASSPQGWGKDAEAFF.

This chain links TRBV19 with TRBJ1-2, with D possibly being TRBD1 (5 bases). V was trimmed by 2 bases and J by 4 bases, leaving 11 bases between them. This CDR3 is built from 14 residues. Germline V lookup: CDR1 LNHDA, CDR2 SQIVND (reference sequence). The CDR3 DNA sequence: TGTGCCAGTAGTATACCCAACAGGATCTATGGCTACACCTTC. As protein: CASSIPNRIYGYTF.

The CDR3 reads CASSTRQESYNEQFF. The CDR3 DNA reads as TGTGCCAGCAGTACGAGACAGGAGAGTTACAATGAGCAGTTCTTC. This chain joins TRBV6-6 and TRBJ2-1; D perhaps matches TRBD1 (6 bases). Trimming shortened V by 5 bases and J by 4 bases, and 15 bases separated the two germline ends. The germline gives CDR1 MNHNY, CDR2 SVGAGI (reference sequence). The CDR3 is made up of 15 amino acids.

This rearrangement joins TRBV6-1 to TRBJ1-2; no clear D. CDR1 and CDR2 (germline): MNHNS, SASEGT. This CDR3 comprises 12 residues. The ends were cut back, 7 bases at V and 1 base at J, with 7 bases in the middle. CDR3 nucleotides: TGTGCCAGCATGTGGCTTAACTATGGCTACACCTTC. It specifies CASMWLNYGYTF.

The CDR3 loop is CASSSPRQSVETQYF. In DNA form, the CDR3 reads TGTGCCAGCAGTTCACCTCGACAGTCCGTAGAGACCCAGTACTTC. The chain uses TRBV25-1 and TRBJ2-5, with D tentatively TRBD1 (5 bases). CDR3 length: 15 amino acids. V was pared by 5 bases and J by 4 bases, with 17 bases between. In germline, CDR1 is MGHDK, CDR2 SYGVNS.